This T cell receptor beta chain was profiled in a study of CD8+CD57+ T cells in acquired aplastic anemia listed by TCRdb under 2018. Regarding the research as a whole: A mean of around 3 ug of DNA, ranging from roughly 0.18 to 30 ug, was extracted from sorted CD4+ and CD8+ cells. CD8+CD57+ expansion was defined as frequency above the mean frequency observed in healthy subjects. What the study reported, not specific to this receptor: Nearly 30 CD8+ CDR3 sequences were found in both patients and controls but appeared to be highly expressed in patients and within the immunodominant clones of the patients. No significant difference in CD8+ Simpson's diversity was found between patients and healthy controls (P=0.060).

TCR beta VDJ combination and CDR3 sequence profiling used genomic DNA as the template. An Illumina HiSeq 2000 was the platform used for TCR repertoire sequencing. The authors processed their data as follows. Repertoires were assessed using TRBV/TRBJ rearrangement plots, CDR3 size and DJ length profiles, and Simpson's diversity index. Whichever DNA sequence was most abundant in the deep sequencing data was defined as the immunodominant clone. CDR3 amino acid sequences were checked for sharing between subjects and were compared against published repertoires and the VDJdb database. Clones were called with MiXCR by TCRdb after fastp trimmed the public reads at Q25, and only in-frame beta chains were retained. Entries that share a CDR3 protein sequence are merged under the most common genes and DNA. The authors' filters were not applied to this entry. The sample table holds over 150,000 distinct CDR3 sequences, of which approximately 52% were seen once. Approximately 12% of the sample is in the top ten clones.

The patients picked for sequencing were ones in whom flow cytometry had shown an expansion of CD8+CD57+ cells. All patients had severe acquired aplastic anemia diagnosed by International Study of Aplastic Anemia and Agranulocytosis and Camitta criteria. Patients had received no therapy at the time of blood sampling. The study deep-sequenced TCR repertoires of sorted CD4+ and CD8+ blood T cells from severe aplastic anemia patients and healthy subjects. Patients were enrolled under clinicaltrials.gov protocols 00001620, 01623167, 00001397, 00071045, 00081523 and 00961064 in the USA. Ficoll-Paque density gradient centrifugation was used to isolate peripheral blood mononuclear cells. Before DNA was extracted, CD4+ and CD8+ T cells were sorted using either FACS or magnetic beads. This clonotype showed up many times. It has no known antigen specificity. No much larger clone is present one base from it, and per-base qualities are unavailable.

CDR3 length: 11 amino acids, cysteine to phenylalanine. The read is trimmed to its CDR3 DNA, 33 bases read in frame from base 1. A distance of 9 bases separates the germline ends of V and J, which lose 7 bases and 7 bases respectively. The germline V gene (reference sequence) specifies SGHNT as CDR1 and YYREEE as CDR2. The specimen was sorted CD4+, CD8+, or CD8+CD57+ T cells (not recorded which) from PBMCs. In this chain, TRBV5-4 is recombined with TRBJ2-1, with no reliable assignment of the D segment. The receptor comes from a human donor with aplastic anemia. The CDR3 protein is CASGVGNEQFF. Here is the DNA: TGTGCCAGCGGCGTGGGAAATGAGCAGTTCTTC.